The clone carrying this T cell receptor (beta chain) occurred a few times. Every isolated RNA sample was fully reverse transcribed, so sequencing captured expressed TCRB transcripts. Generated by immunoSEQ multiplex PCR, the TCRdb table keeps only in-frame clones and is missing some. The sample has fewer than 400,000 clones, under 8.5% seen once. This sample stems from a study of beta chain features in type 1 diabetes. Per germline, CDR1 SGDLS and CDR2 YYNGEE. The CDR3 has 14 amino acids. The V gene lost 0 bases and the J gene lost 2 bases, with 9 bases spanning the gap. The chain combines TRBV9 with TRBJ2-7, with TRBD1 as a possible D gene (6 bases). The clonotype originates from a woman aged 18-30 years in good health. The sequenced sample consisted of central memory CD4+ T cells from blood. The CDR3 region has the DNA TGTGCCAGCAGCGTAGGGCAGGGGACCTACGAGCAGTACTTC. The encoded protein is CASSVGQGTYEQYF.